These 16 T cell receptor beta chains share one sample of origin, sequenced in a study of blood T cell repertoires in COVID-19. Produced via immunoSEQ multiplex PCR; TCRdb's table is partial and in-frame only. The sample holds 430,000 or so clones; around 89% are singletons and the top ten take over 1.5%. The sequenced sample was PBMCs or T cells enriched from blood (not recorded which). These receptor sequences come from a middle-aged woman who had recovered from COVID-19.

The chain uses TRBV15 and TRBJ2-7; 12 nucleotides align to TRBD2. Germline assignment: CDR1 LNHNV and CDR2 YYDKDF (reference sequence). The CDR3 consists of 18 residues. Trimming cost V 0 bases and J 6 bases; bases outside gene matches: 12. The DNA for the CDR3 is TGTGCCACCAGCAGAGACGGGTCCAGACTAGCGGGAGAACCCGAGCAGTACTTC. Protein: CATSRDGSRLAGEPEQYF.

The chain links TRBV6-2 or TRBV6-3 to TRBJ1-2; D possibly corresponds to TRBD1 (6 bases). CDR3 size: 16 residues. Per germline, CDR1 MNHEY and CDR2 SVGEGT. V was shortened by 4 bases and J by 5 bases, with 20 bases between the two germline ends. The CDR3 reads CASSSRRQAVRYGYTF. The DNA for the CDR3 is TGTGCCAGCAGTTCCAGGAGACAGGCGGTCCGTTATGGCTACACCTTC.

The sample holds one count of this clone. This rearrangement joins TRBV5-4 to TRBJ2-1; D is possibly TRBD2 (5 bases). V was pared by 3 bases and J by 15 bases, with 16 bases between. Germline CDR1 reads SGHNT; CDR2 reads YYREEE (reference sequence). The CDR3 totals 12 residues. For the CDR3, the DNA is TGTGCCAGCAGCTACCGGACTTCGAGGCGGTTCTTC. Translating gives CASSYRTSRRFF.

The chain recombines TRBV30 with TRBJ2-7; TRBD1 agrees at 7 bases. V dropped 8 bases and J dropped 0; count of bases not matched to a gene: 7. This CDR3 contains 13 residues. Per germline, CDR1 GTSNPN and CDR2 SVGIG (reference sequence). CDR3: CAGFKGASYEQYF. CDR3 DNA: TGTGCCGGTTTTAAGGGGGCCTCCTACGAGCAGTACTTC.

The V call is TRBV21-1, the J call TRBJ1-1. TRBV21-1 is flagged as a pseudogene. CDR3 length equals 15 residues. The CDR3 loop is CASSKAIGRVTEAFF. For the CDR3, the DNA is TGTGCCAGCAGCAAAGCCATAGGGAGGGTCACTGAAGCTTTCTTT.

The chain has TRBV7-9 and TRBJ2-7, with 8 nucleotides matching TRBD1. With V trimmed by 3 bases and J by 5 bases, 9 bases remained unmatched. From germline, CDR1 is SEHNR and CDR2 FQNEAQ (reference sequence). The CDR3 covers 15 residues. The CDR3 region is CASSFIDRGTNEQYF. The CDR3 coding sequence is TGTGCCAGCAGCTTTATTGACAGGGGAACGAACGAGCAGTACTTC. Filled out from reference TRBV7-9 and TRBJ2-7, the complete variable domain reads DTGVSQNPRHKITKRGQNVTFRCDPISEHNRLYWYRQTLGQGPEFLTYFQNEAQLEKSRLLSDRFSAERPKGSFSTLEIQRTEQGDSAMYLCASSFIDRGTNEQYFGPGTRLTVT.

V and J are TRBV11-3 and TRBJ1-2, with 8 bases matching TRBD1. Germline V gives CDR1 SGHNT, CDR2 YENEEA. This CDR3 has 17 amino acids. The V and J ends lost 1 base and 1 base, in that order; junction bases with no gene match: 8. CDR3: CASSLGLQGEVNYGYTF. The CDR3 DNA reads TGTGCCAGCAGCTTAGGCCTACAGGGGGAAGTTAACTATGGCTACACCTTC.

J is TRBJ2-4 and V is TRBV14, with D possibly being TRBD1 (6 bases). Deletions cut 5 bases from V and 8 bases from J, with 13 bases between. CDR3 length equals 13 residues. CDR1 SGHDN and CDR2 FVKESK come from the germline V gene. The CDR3 DNA is TGTGCCAGCAGCGACTACAGGGTGGACATTCAGTACTTC. As protein: CASSDYRVDIQYF.

The genes are TRBV9 and TRBJ2-1, with a possible D match to TRBD2 (5 bases). Trimming left V 3 bases short and J 7 bases short, with 17 bases between. Germline V gives CDR1 SGDLS, CDR2 YYNGEE. The CDR3 length is 15 residues. CDR3 nucleotides: TGTGCCAGCAGCGGCCCGGGGAACTATGGGAATGAGCAGTTCTTC. Translated: CASSGPGNYGNEQFF.

J is TRBJ2-5 and V is TRBV6-1, with 8 bases lining up with TRBD2. Losses at the gene ends were 3 bases for V and 0 bases for J; bases not matched to a gene: 9. The CDR3 totals 17 residues. The germline CDR1 and CDR2 sequences are MNHNS and SASEGT. The CDR3 is CASSEDWLAGYQETQYF. The CDR3, as DNA: TGTGCCAGCAGTGAGGACTGGTTAGCGGGGTACCAAGAGACCCAGTACTTC.

The rearrangement uses TRBV6-4 and TRBJ2-3, with 12 bases matching TRBD2. J was trimmed by 3 bases and V by 3 bases; bases with no gene match: 4. This CDR3 is built from 16 residues. The V gene's germline CDR1 is MRHNA and CDR2 SNTAGT. This chain's CDR3 is CASSESGTSGTDTQYF. The CDR3 DNA follows: TGTGCCAGCAGTGAGTCCGGGACTAGCGGGACAGATACGCAGTATTTT.

V is TRBV7-8 and J is TRBJ2-4; 9 nucleotides align to TRBD2. The CDR3 loop spans 16 amino acids. Trimming at V came to 6 bases and at J to 0 bases, leaving 6 bases not matched to a gene. Germline lookup yields CDR1 SGHVS and CDR2 FQNEAQ. DNA for the CDR3: TGTGCCAGCAGTTTTAGCGGGAGCTTAGCCAAAAACATTCAGTACTTC. Its translation: CASSFSGSLAKNIQYF.

The chain is built from TRBV5-1 and TRBJ2-5; TRBD1 might be the D (5 bases). Per germline, CDR1 SGHRS and CDR2 YFSETQ. The CDR3 sequence is 14 residues long. V was trimmed by 4 bases and J by 3 bases, leaving 13 bases between them. The CDR3 sequence: CASSTGHFEETQYF. In nucleotides, the CDR3 is TGCGCCAGCAGCACCGGACACTTCGAAGAGACCCAGTACTTC.

The chain is built from TRBV5-1 and TRBJ1-2; D is unclear. V lost 4 bases and J 8 bases, leaving 18 bases between the germline ends. This CDR3 is built from 14 residues. The V gene's germline CDR1 is SGHRS and CDR2 YFSETQ. CDR3 in amino acids: CASSPDPMAEGYTF. The CDR3 DNA sequence: TGCGCCAGCAGCCCCGACCCGATGGCGGAGGGCTACACCTTC.

This clone has more than one count but fewer than ten. The chain links TRBV5-6 to TRBJ1-1, with 11 bases identical to TRBD1. Germline-derived CDR1 and CDR2 are SGHDT and YYEEEE. This CDR3 region has 16 residues. V gave up 0 bases and J gave up 4 bases; unmatched junction bases: 5. The CDR3 DNA sequence: TGTGCCAGCAGCTTGGCCATGGGGACAGGGGGCACTGAAGCTTTCTTT. This encodes CASSLAMGTGGTEAFF.

This chain connects TRBV5-4 to TRBJ2-7; TRBD2 agrees at 10 bases. The CDR3 runs 17 residues. J gave up 1 base and V 0 bases, and 7 bases lay outside the gene matches. Germline V gives CDR1 SGHNT, CDR2 YYREEE (reference sequence). CDR3 sequence: CASSLVAASGGSYEQYF. The CDR3 DNA reads TGTGCCAGCAGCTTGGTAGCGGCTAGCGGGGGATCCTACGAGCAGTACTTC.